The source of this T cell receptor beta chain is a study of cytomegalovirus exposure and HLA in healthy donors. Study-wide background: In an earlier analysis, 95 million to 130 million unique TCR beta sequences were found from approximately 170 million T cells.

Primers included in the PCR were 60 Vbeta and 13 Jbeta primers. The assay was immunoSEQ multiplex PCR, and TCRdb's table has in-frame clones only and misses some. The table includes about 120,000 clones, 8% to 10% detected once. There were likely unrecorded immune exposures, though donors were nominally healthy when sampled. V lost 6 bases, J lost 10 bases, and 15 bases lay in between. The CDR3 covers 11 residues. Germline CDR1 reads DFQATT; CDR2 reads SNEGSKA (reference sequence). The sample was PBMCs. The sequence came from a man aged 25 to 45 in good health and CMV-seronegative. This chain connects TRBV20-1 to TRBJ1-2; D is uncertain. DNA for the CDR3: TGCAGTGCCCCTAAGCCCTTGGTCTACACCTTC. Its translation: CSAPKPLVYTF.